This TCR beta chain emerged from a study of T cell responses to AZD1222 COVID-19 vaccine. Study findings and constraints: Reports indicate that nearly half of spike-specific TCRs are directed at unmutated variant regions.

Sequencing was performed with immunoSEQ multiplex PCR; in TCRdb, only in-frame clones are kept and a portion is missing. The sample records under 75,000 clones, around 85% being singletons. In regard to this clone: Antigen specificity is unknown.

The source of this sequence is an adult in good health. Sample: peripheral blood, taken on day 0 of AZD1222 vaccination.

The CDR3 DNA is TGTGCCAGTAGTATGGAGACAGACTCCTACGAGCAGTACTTC. Translated: CASSMETDSYEQYF. The chain recombines TRBV19 with TRBJ2-7, with a possible D match to TRBD1 (5 bases). V lost 3 bases and J lost 0, with 9 bases in between. The CDR3 is 14 residues long. Germline CDR1 and CDR2: LNHDA and SQIVND (reference sequence).